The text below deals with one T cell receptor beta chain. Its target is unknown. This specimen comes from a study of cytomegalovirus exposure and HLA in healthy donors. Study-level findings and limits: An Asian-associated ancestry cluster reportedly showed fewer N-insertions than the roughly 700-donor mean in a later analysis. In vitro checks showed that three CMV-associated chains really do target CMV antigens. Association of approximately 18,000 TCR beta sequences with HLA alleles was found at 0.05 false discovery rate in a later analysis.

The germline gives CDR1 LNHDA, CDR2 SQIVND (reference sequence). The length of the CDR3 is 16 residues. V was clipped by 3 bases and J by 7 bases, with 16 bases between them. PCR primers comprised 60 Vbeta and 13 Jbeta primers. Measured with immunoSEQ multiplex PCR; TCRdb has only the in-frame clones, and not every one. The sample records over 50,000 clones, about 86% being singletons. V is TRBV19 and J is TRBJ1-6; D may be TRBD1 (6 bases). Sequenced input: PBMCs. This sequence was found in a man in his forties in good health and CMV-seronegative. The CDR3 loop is CASSIGQRQANSPLHF. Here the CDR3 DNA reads TGTGCCAGTAGTATTGGCCAACGACAGGCAAATTCACCCCTCCACTTT.